This entry lists 24 T cell receptor beta chains sequenced from one sample in a study of neurological immune-mediated disorders. TCRdb reanalysed the 5' RACE reads using MiXCR and keeps one entry per CDR3 protein. The sample carries 60,000 to 85,000 distinct CDR3 sequences, approximately 5.2% recorded once. The sample consisted of PBMCs. The origin of the receptors is a man aged 18 to 30 with multiple sclerosis.

This clonotype has ten or more counts. The V and J genes are TRBV7-9 and TRBJ2-7, with D perhaps TRBD1 or TRBD2 (5 bases each). Germline assignment: CDR1 SEHNR and CDR2 FQNEAQ (reference sequence). CDR3 length: 12 residues. V was pared by 6 bases and J by 6 bases, with 12 bases between. The CDR3 reads CASRGDGVEQYF. The CDR3 nucleotides read TGTGCCAGCAGGGGGGATGGGGTCGAGCAGTACTTC.

V is TRBV6-6 and J is TRBJ1-5; 7 bases align to TRBD1. V dropped 5 bases and J dropped 1; count of bases not matched to a gene: 5. Germline CDR1 MNHNY, CDR2 SVGAGI (reference sequence). The CDR3 has 15 amino acids. The DNA of the CDR3 is TGTGCCAGCAGTATGGGACAGTGGAGCAATCAGCCCCAGCATTTT. Its protein product is CASSMGQWSNQPQHF.

The chain combines TRBV5-1 with TRBJ1-1, with unresolved D. Trimming pared 4 bases from V and 5 bases from J, leaving 15 bases between. This CDR3 has 14 residues. Germline assignment: CDR1 SGHRS and CDR2 YFSETQ. The CDR3 nucleotides are TGCGCCAGCAGCCCCGAAGGCCTAGGGACTGAAGCTTTCTTT. It translates to CASSPEGLGTEAFF.

This clonotype was recorded at least ten times. The rearrangement joins TRBV29-1 to TRBJ1-1; D not resolved. The CDR3 covers 11 residues. Germline CDR1 and CDR2: SQVTM and ANQGSEA. V dropped 2 bases and J dropped 2 bases, with 3 bases sitting between them. The CDR3 bases are TGCAGCGTTGAACCCAACACTGAAGCTTTCTTT. It yields the protein CSVEPNTEAFF. Full variable domain (rest looked up from reference TRBV29-1 and TRBJ1-1): SAVISQKPSRDICQRGTSLTIQCQVDSQVTMMFWYRQQPGQSLTLIATANQGSEATYESGFVIDKFPISRPNLTFSTLTVSNMSPEDSSIYLCSVEPNTEAFFGQGTRLTVV.

This clonotype was seen many times. The chain is built from TRBV3-1 and TRBJ2-4, with 9 bases aligning to TRBD2. CDR3 length: 18 amino acids. Per germline, CDR1 LGHDT and CDR2 YNNKEL (reference sequence). The ends lost 2 bases at V and 2 bases at J; junction bases unmatched: 10. CDR3 sequence: CASSQRPGLATTKNIQYF. CDR3 coding DNA: TGTGCCAGCAGCCAAAGGCCGGGACTAGCAACTACCAAAAACATTCAGTACTTC.

This clonotype occurred many times. J is TRBJ1-2 and V is TRBV28; 9 nucleotides align to TRBD1. The CDR3 covers 15 residues. Trimming took 4 bases from V and 3 from J; bases not matched to a gene: 6. CDR1 MDHEN and CDR2 SYDVKM come from the germline V gene. CDR3 DNA: TGTGCCAGCAGTTCACCGGGACAGGGACACTATGGCTACACCTTC. It codes for CASSSPGQGHYGYTF.

This clonotype has ten or more counts. This sequence joins TRBV5-1 and TRBJ1-1; D call uncertain. Per germline, CDR1 SGHRS and CDR2 YFSETQ. Trimming removed 0 bases at V and 1 base at J, with 7 bases between. This CDR3 comprises 14 residues. The CDR3 DNA follows: TGCGCCAGCAGCTTGGGATCAGCGAACACTGAAGCTTTCTTT. Translating it yields CASSLGSANTEAFF.

This clonotype was detected many times. The V call is TRBV12-3 or TRBV12-4, the J call TRBJ2-3; the D is unclear. This CDR3 is 15 amino acids long. V was cut by 3 bases and J by 0 bases, with 10 bases left in between. The CDR3 nucleotides read TGTGCCAGCAGTTTCTTTATCGACAGCACAGATACGCAGTATTTT. Residues: CASSFFIDSTDTQYF.

This clonotype was counted many times. One base away lies a much larger clone, so this may be a sequencing read error. The CDR3 protein is CSASRKGYGYTF. CDR3 nucleotides: TGCAGTGCTAGCCGAAAGGGATATGGCTACACCTTC. The V gene is TRBV20-1, the J gene TRBJ1-2; D not resolved. The V gene's germline CDR1 is DFQATT and CDR2 SNEGSKA (reference sequence). V lost 3 bases, J lost 5 bases, and 10 bases lay in between. CDR3 length: 12 amino acids.

This clonotype was seen a few times. The chain carries TRBV2 and TRBJ2-7; 9 nucleotides line up with TRBD1. Losses at the gene ends were 8 bases for V and 2 bases for J; bases not matched to a gene: 1. CDR1 and CDR2 (germline): SNHLY, FYNNEI. The CDR3 length is 12 residues. CDR3 coding DNA: TGTGCCAGCGGGACAGGGACCTACGAGCAGTACTTC. Translation gives CASGTGTYEQYF.

This sequence joins TRBV7-3 and TRBJ1-1; no reliable D call. The germline gives CDR1 SGHTA, CDR2 FQGTGA. This CDR3 comprises 15 residues. V lost 3 bases, J lost 2 bases, and 13 bases lay in between. CDR3 in DNA: TGTGCCAGCAGCTTGTGGGCAGACACTAACACTGAAGCTTTCTTT. Its protein is CASSLWADTNTEAFF.

This clonotype was seen at least ten times. The V call is TRBV9, the J call TRBJ2-2; weak D call: TRBD2 (6 bases). Trimming stripped 0 bases from V and 4 bases from J, with 10 bases between. The CDR3 length is 15 residues. CDR1 and CDR2 (germline): SGDLS, YYNGEE. This CDR3 reads CASSVGGGRTGELFF. CDR3 nucleotide sequence: TGTGCCAGCAGCGTAGGTGGAGGGCGCACCGGGGAGCTGTTTTTT. The complete variable domain, with remaining parts taken from reference TRBV9 and TRBJ2-2, reads DSGVTQTPKHLITATGQRVTLRCSPRSGDLSVYWYQQSLDQGLQFLIQYYNGEERAKGNILERFSAQQFPDLHSELNLSSLELGDSALYFCASSVGGGRTGELFFGEGSRLTVL.

This clonotype was recorded at least ten times. J is TRBJ2-1 and V is TRBV5-1, with 12 nucleotides matching TRBD2. CDR1 is SGHRS and CDR2 is YFSETQ in the germline V gene. With V trimmed by 4 bases and J by 9 bases, 5 bases remained unmatched. This CDR3 region has 14 residues. The CDR3 reads CASSRLAGEGEQFF. The CDR3 region has the DNA TGCGCCAGCAGCCGACTAGCGGGAGAGGGTGAGCAGTTCTTC.

This clonotype has ten or more counts. The germline gene is not matched at one end of the junction; a read error may be the cause. For the CDR3, the DNA is TGCGCCAGCAGCTTGGACAGAGTTGGGAATTCACCCCTCAACTTT. Translating gives CASSLDRVGNSPLNF. The chain carries TRBV5-1 and TRBJ1-6; no clear D gene. The germline V gene encodes CDR1 SGHRS and CDR2 YFSETQ. The CDR3 sequence is 15 residues long.

This clonotype was counted at least ten times. The chain uses TRBV2 and TRBJ1-2, with D uncertain. Trimming removed 3 bases from V and 3 bases from J, with 8 bases in between. The CDR3 covers 13 residues. Per germline, CDR1 SNHLY and CDR2 FYNNEI. CDR3 nucleotides: TGTGCCAGCAGTGAGGAAGTAGACTATGGCTACACCTTC. Translation: CASSEEVDYGYTF.

Concerning this clonotype itself: The junction and the germline gene differ at one end; a read error may be behind it. This chain joins TRBV2 and TRBJ1-5, with a tentative D call TRBD1 (5 bases). The CDR3 has 15 residues. Germline assignment: CDR1 SNHLY and CDR2 FYNNEI. DNA for the CDR3: TGTGCCAGCAGTGATAGTCGACAGAGCAATCAGCCCCAGAATTTT. It yields the protein CASSDSRQSNQPQNF.

In its sample, this clonotype was seen many times. The chain uses TRBV12-3 or TRBV12-4 and TRBJ1-4; D gene unclear. The length of the CDR3 is 13 residues. Trimming took off 3 bases at V and 7 bases at J, with 9 bases between the two ends. CDR3 residues: CASSFWSIEKLFF. For the CDR3, the DNA is TGTGCCAGCAGTTTCTGGTCAATTGAAAAACTGTTTTTT.

This clonotype occurred many times. One junction end disagrees with the germline gene, perhaps due to a read error. V is TRBV11-3 and J is TRBJ2-1; a weak D match, TRBD2 (7 bases). The CDR3 is 15 residues long. Germline V gene data show CDR1 as SGHNT and CDR2 as YENEEA. CDR3 loop: CASSLDGGPFNEQFF. Here the CDR3 DNA reads TGTGCCAGCAGCCTAGACGGGGGGCCCTTCAATGAGCAGTTCTTC.

The table lists this clonotype with many counts. The chain is built from TRBV7-2 and TRBJ2-1, with 11 bases that match TRBD1. Trimming cost V 1 base and J 10 bases; bases outside gene matches: 3. This CDR3 spans 14 amino acids. Germline V gene data show CDR1 as SGHTA and CDR2 as FQGNSA. CDR3: CASSLGGQGVEQFF. The CDR3 nucleotides read TGTGCCAGCAGCTTAGGGGGACAGGGGGTAGAGCAGTTCTTC. The complete variable domain, with remaining parts taken from reference TRBV7-2 and TRBJ2-1, reads GAGVSQSPSNKVTEKGKDVELRCDPISGHTALYWYRQSLGQGLEFLIYFQGNSAPDKSGLPSDRFSAERTGGSVSTLTIQRTQQEDSAVYLCASSLGGQGVEQFFGPGTRLTVL.

At least ten counts were recorded for this clonotype. V is TRBV5-6 and J is TRBJ1-6; 10 nucleotides line up with TRBD1. Germline V gives CDR1 SGHDT, CDR2 YYEEEE. The CDR3 loop spans 15 amino acids. V lost 2 bases and J lost 7; bases outside the gene matches: 3. CDR3 in DNA: TGTGCCAGCAGCTTCGGGGACAGGGGAAATTCACCCCTCCACTTT. Protein product: CASSFGDRGNSPLHF. Looking up the rest from reference TRBV5-6 and TRBJ1-6 gives the full variable domain: DAGVTQSPTHLIKTRGQQVTLRCSPKSGHDTVSWYQQALGQGPQFIFQYYEEEERQRGNFPDRFSGHQFPNYSSELNVNALLLGDSALYLCASSFGDRGNSPLHFGNGTRLTVT.

This clonotype was found many times. The chain uses TRBV7-2 and TRBJ1-1, with D perhaps matching TRBD1 (6 bases). V gave up 2 bases and J gave up 7 bases, with 11 bases separating them. Per germline, CDR1 SGHTA and CDR2 FQGNSA. The CDR3 loop spans 13 amino acids. The CDR3 coding sequence is TGTGCCAGCAGCTTAAGGGCAGGGGATGAAGCTTTCTTT. Its translation: CASSLRAGDEAFF. The whole variable domain, remainder taken from reference TRBV7-2 and TRBJ1-1, is GAGVSQSPSNKVTEKGKDVELRCDPISGHTALYWYRQSLGQGLEFLIYFQGNSAPDKSGLPSDRFSAERTGGSVSTLTIQRTQQEDSAVYLCASSLRAGDEAFFGQGTRLTVV.

In its sample, this clonotype was seen many times. V usage is TRBV28 and J usage is TRBJ1-2; D gene unclear. CDR1 MDHEN and CDR2 SYDVKM come from the germline V gene. The CDR3 is 11 residues long. Trimming removed 9 bases from V and 3 bases from J, with 8 bases in between. CDR3 region: CASRRDYGYTF. In DNA, the CDR3 is TGTGCCAGTAGAAGGGACTATGGCTACACCTTC.

This chain uses TRBV10-3 with TRBJ2-3; 7 positions match TRBD2. The CDR3 covers 18 residues. V was pared by 0 bases and J by 3 bases, with 12 bases of the junction left unmatched. The V gene's germline CDR1 is ENHRY and CDR2 SYGVKD. CDR3 coding DNA: TGTGCCATCAGTGAGTCGTTAGAGGGCGGGAGAGTTACAGATACGCAGTATTTT. Translated: CAISESLEGGRVTDTQYF.

There are many counts of this clonotype. This chain uses TRBV7-2 with TRBJ2-4; 8 bases fit TRBD1. This CDR3 region has 14 residues. Germline assignment: CDR1 SGHTA and CDR2 FQGNSA. After removal of 2 bases from V and 6 bases from J, the junction contained 3 bases not matched to a gene. The CDR3 nucleotides read TGTGCCAGCAGCTTAAACGGACAGGGAAACATTCAGTACTTC. It encodes CASSLNGQGNIQYF.